The entry below gives a single T cell receptor beta chain sequence along with its context. The sample is drawn from a study of blood T cell repertoires in COVID-19. CDR3 length: 12 residues. Source study methods: Estimated nucleated cell counts came from reference gene primer amplification. Some clones are missing from TCRdb's copy, which holds only in-frame ones; the method was immunoSEQ multiplex PCR. That table supplies the V and J calls and clone size; D and trimming were determined from the DNA. The sample includes around 260,000 clones, about 85% seen only once; the top ten take 0.87%. Sequencing used peripheral blood. The sequence was obtained from a human donor with COVID-19, enrolled during active disease. The donor label of this sample is uncertain. The chain employs TRBV1 and TRBJ2-7; TRBD2 is the table's D call and was not checked against the DNA. TRBV1 is a pseudogene segment. CDR3 sequence reads: CTSSQVKHEQYF. In DNA form, the CDR3 reads TGCACCAGCAGCCAAGTGAAGCACGAGCAGTACTTC.